This T cell receptor (beta chain) was found in a study of blood T cell repertoires in COVID-19. The overall study: Some COVID-19 samples were acute and others convalescent; all came from the United States, Italy and Spain. T cells, B-cell-depleted T cells, or PBMCs provided the cDNA or gDNA that served as material.

Libraries were prepared by immunoSEQ multiplex PCR; TCRdb keeps only in-frame clonotypes and omits some of them. The sample records 150,000 to 200,000 clones, around 80% being singletons. Per germline, CDR1 SGHRS and CDR2 YFSETQ. CDR3 size: 14 residues. The V gene end was trimmed by 7 bases and the J gene end by 0 bases; junction bases not matched to a gene: 4. Seattle-derived patients entered the study during active infection and were followed longitudinally. The TCR was taken from a woman aged 60-75 years with COVID-19, enrolled during active disease. This chain connects TRBV5-1 to TRBJ1-1; 9 bases fit TRBD1. What was sequenced was peripheral blood. The CDR3 sequence is CASGTGNMNTEAFF. The CDR3 bases are TGCGCCAGCGGGACAGGGAACATGAACACTGAAGCTTTCTTT.